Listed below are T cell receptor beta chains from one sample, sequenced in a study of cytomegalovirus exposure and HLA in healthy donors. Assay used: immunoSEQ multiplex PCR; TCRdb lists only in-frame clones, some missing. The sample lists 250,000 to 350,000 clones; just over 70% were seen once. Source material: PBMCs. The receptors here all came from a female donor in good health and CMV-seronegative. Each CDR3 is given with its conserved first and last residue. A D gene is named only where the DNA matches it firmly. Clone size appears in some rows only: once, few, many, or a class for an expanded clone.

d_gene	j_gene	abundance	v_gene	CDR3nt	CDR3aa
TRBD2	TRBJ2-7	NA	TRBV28	TGTGCCAGCATCCGATCATTAGCGGGAGACGAGCAGTACTTC	CASIRSLAGDEQYF
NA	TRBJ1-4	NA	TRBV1	TGCACCAGCAGCCAAGATTTCGAGGTGACTAATGAAAAACTGTTTTTT	CTSSQDFEVTNEKLFF
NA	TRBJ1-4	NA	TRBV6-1	TGTGCCAGCAGTCCTGGCGGGGGAGTAAGAGAAAAACTGTTTTTT	CASSPGGGVREKLFF
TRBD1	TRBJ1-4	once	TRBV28	TGTGCCAGCAGTTTATTTGGACAGGGTCATCATGAAAAACTGTTTTTT	CASSLFGQGHHEKLFF
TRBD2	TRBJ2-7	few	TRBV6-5	TGTGCCAGCAGTTATTCCCCGGGGGGAAGCTCCTACGAGCAGTACTTC	CASSYSPGGSSYEQYF
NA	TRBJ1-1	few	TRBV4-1	TGCGCCAGCAGCCAATCATCCCTCAGAAAGCGGGGCACTGAAGCTTTCTTT	CASSQSSLRKRGTEAFF
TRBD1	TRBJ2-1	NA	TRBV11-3	TGTGCCAGCAGCTTAGCCGGGACAGGGCTCGATGAGCAGTTCTTC	CASSLAGTGLDEQFF
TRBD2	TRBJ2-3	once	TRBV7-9	TGTGCCAGCAGCTTAGGACTAGCGGGAAGCGATACGCAGTATTTT	CASSLGLAGSDTQYF
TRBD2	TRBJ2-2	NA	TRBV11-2	TGTGCCAGCAGCTTAACTGGCGGGAGGGAGGCCGGGGAGCTGTTTTTT	CASSLTGGREAGELFF
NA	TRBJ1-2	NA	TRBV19	TGTGCCAGTTCCACAGGTCTATTCTATGGCTACACCTTC	CASSTGLFYGYTF
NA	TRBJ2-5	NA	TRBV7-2	TGTGCCAGCAGCTTAGGGGGGCAGATAGAGACCCAGTACTTC	CASSLGGQIETQYF
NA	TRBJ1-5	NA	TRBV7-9	TGTGCCAGCAGCTTAGACGGAGCGAGCGCTCAGCCCCAGCATTTT	CASSLDGASAQPQHF
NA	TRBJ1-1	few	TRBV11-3	TGTGCCAGCAGCTTATCAGGGGCTGAAGCTTTCTTT	CASSLSGAEAFF
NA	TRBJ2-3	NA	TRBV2	TGTGCCAGCAGTCTATCCAGGGGCACAGATACGCAGTATTTT	CASSLSRGTDTQYF
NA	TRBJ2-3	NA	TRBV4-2	TGTGCCAGCAGCCAAGCGGTAGGGGGAGATACGCAGTATTTT	CASSQAVGGDTQYF
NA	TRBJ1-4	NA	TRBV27	TGTGCCAGCAGCCGCCGGGATGGGGAAAAACTGTTTTTT	CASSRRDGEKLFF
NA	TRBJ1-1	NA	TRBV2	TGTGCCAGCAGTCCGGACAGAGACACTGAAGCTTTCTTT	CASSPDRDTEAFF
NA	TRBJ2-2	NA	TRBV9	TGTGCCAGCAGCGCCGGGTGGCGGGTATACACCGGGGAGCTGTTTTTT	CASSAGWRVYTGELFF
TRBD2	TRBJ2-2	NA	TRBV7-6	TGTGCCAGCAGCTCACATTACGAGACTAGCGCTACCGGGGAGCTGTTTTTT	CASSSHYETSATGELFF
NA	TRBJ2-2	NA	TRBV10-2	TGCGCCAGCAGCTGGCGGGGGCAGGGCGGGGAGCTGTTTTTT	CASSWRGQGGELFF
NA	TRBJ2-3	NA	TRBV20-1	TGCAGTGCACCGAGGGCAGATACGCAGTATTTT	CSAPRADTQYF
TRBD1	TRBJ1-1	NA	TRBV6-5	TGTGCCAGCACTCCCAGTGACAGGGCGAACACTGAAGCTTTCTTT	CASTPSDRANTEAFF
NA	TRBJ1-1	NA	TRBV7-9	TGTGCCAGCAGCTTAGACCCGGGTGAGGCTTTCTTT	CASSLDPGEAFF
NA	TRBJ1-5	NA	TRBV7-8	TGTGCCAGCAGCTACGGACAGACCAATCAGCCCCAGCATTTT	CASSYGQTNQPQHF
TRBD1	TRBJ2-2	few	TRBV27	TGTGCCAGCAGCGAACAGGGGGCGGGCACCGGGGAGCTGTTTTTT	CASSEQGAGTGELFF
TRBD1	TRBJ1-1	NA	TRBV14	TGTGCCAGCAGCACTTCGACAGGGAGGAACACTGAAGCTTTCTTT	CASSTSTGRNTEAFF
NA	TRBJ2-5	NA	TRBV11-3	TGTGCCAGCAGCTTCCGGGGGGCAGAGACCCAGTACTTC	CASSFRGAETQYF
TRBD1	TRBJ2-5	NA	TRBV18	TGTGCCAGCTCACGGGACAGGGACCCGTACCAAGAGACCCAGTACTTC	CASSRDRDPYQETQYF
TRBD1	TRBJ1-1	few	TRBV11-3	TGTGCCAGCAGCTCCCGGACAGGATCCAACACTGAAGCTTTCTTT	CASSSRTGSNTEAFF
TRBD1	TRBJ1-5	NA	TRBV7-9	TGTGCCAGCAGCTTTTACGGGACAGACTCCAATCAGCCCCAGCATTTT	CASSFYGTDSNQPQHF
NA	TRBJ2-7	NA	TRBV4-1	TGCGCCAGCAGGCCGACGGACTCCTACGAGCAGTACTTC	CASRPTDSYEQYF
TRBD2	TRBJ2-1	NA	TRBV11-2	TGTGCCAGTTCATTAGCGGGAGGGCCAGGCAATGAGCAGTTCTTC	CASSLAGGPGNEQFF
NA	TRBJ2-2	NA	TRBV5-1	TGCGCCAGCAGCCCCTTGACAGGTGCTCTCACCGGGGAGCTGTTTTTT	CASSPLTGALTGELFF
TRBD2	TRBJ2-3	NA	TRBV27	TGTGCCAGCACCCCGGCTAAAAGCGGGACCACAGATACGCAGTATTTT	CASTPAKSGTTDTQYF
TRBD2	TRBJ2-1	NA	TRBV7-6	TGTGCCAGCAGCCGGACTAGCGGGGACTACAATGAGCAGTTCTTC	CASSRTSGDYNEQFF
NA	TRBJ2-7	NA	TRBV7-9	TGTTCCAGCAGCCGTTATCCCTACGAGCAGTACTTC	CSSSRYPYEQYF
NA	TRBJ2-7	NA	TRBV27	TGTGCCAGCCAACAATTTATCGTCTCGCCCGAGCAGTACTTC	CASQQFIVSPEQYF
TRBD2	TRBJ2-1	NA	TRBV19	TGTGCCAGTAGTCTTATCGAGGCTAGCGGGAGATCCAATGAGCAGTTCTTC	CASSLIEASGRSNEQFF
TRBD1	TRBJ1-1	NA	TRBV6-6	TGTGCCAGCAGTTACGACAGGGGGAACACTGAAGCTTTCTTT	CASSYDRGNTEAFF
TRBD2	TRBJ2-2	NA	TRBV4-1	TGCGCCAGCAGCACTCAACCCGGGACTACTGGGGGGGAGCTGTTTTTT	CASSTQPGTTGGELFF
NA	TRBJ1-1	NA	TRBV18	TGTGCCAGCTCCCCGCTGACAGTAAGTACGAACACTGAAGCTTTCTTT	CASSPLTVSTNTEAFF
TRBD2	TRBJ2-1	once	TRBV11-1	TGTGCCAGCAGCTTAGCCGCGGGAGGGCCTAATGAGCAGTTCTTC	CASSLAAGGPNEQFF
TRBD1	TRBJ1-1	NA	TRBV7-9	TGTTCCAGCAGCTTTGGACAGGGAGGGGGTGCTTTCTTT	CSSSFGQGGGAFF
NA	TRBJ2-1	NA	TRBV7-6	TGTGCCAGCAGCCCCCGGGGAGCGGGCAATGAGCAGTTCTTC	CASSPRGAGNEQFF
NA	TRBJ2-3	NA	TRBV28	TGTGCCAGCACCGGAACGGGGGATACGCAGTATTTT	CASTGTGDTQYF
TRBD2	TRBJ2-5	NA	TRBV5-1	TGCGCCAGCAGCTTAGGCCTAGCGGGAGAGACCCAGTACTTC	CASSLGLAGETQYF
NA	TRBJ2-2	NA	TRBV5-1	TGCGCCAGCAGCTTGAGGGCCTCCAGGGACACCGGGGAGCTGTTTTTT	CASSLRASRDTGELFF
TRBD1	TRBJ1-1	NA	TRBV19	TGTGCCAGTGGGACAGGGGTAAACACTGAAGCTTTCTTT	CASGTGVNTEAFF
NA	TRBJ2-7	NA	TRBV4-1	TGCGCCAGCAGCCAAGCTTTGCGGGGAACCTACGAGCAGTACTTC	CASSQALRGTYEQYF
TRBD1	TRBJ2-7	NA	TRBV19	TGTGCCAGTAGTCCCGCCGGGACAGGGACGGACGAGCAGTACTTC	CASSPAGTGTDEQYF
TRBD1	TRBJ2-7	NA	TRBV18	TGTGCCAGCTCACCAGGGACAGGGGTGGAGCAGTACTTC	CASSPGTGVEQYF
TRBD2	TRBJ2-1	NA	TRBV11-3	TGTGCCAGCAGCTTAGGGGCGGGAGAATACAATGAGCAGTTCTTC	CASSLGAGEYNEQFF